Detailed here is one T cell receptor (beta chain). These data are taken from a study of cytomegalovirus exposure and HLA in healthy donors. Germline-derived CDR1 and CDR2 are MNHEY and SMNVEV (reference sequence). V shed 6 bases, J shed 3 bases, and the junction held 10 bases outside the gene matches. The CDR3 has 17 amino acids. Vbeta (60) and Jbeta (13) primers were used in the PCR. Produced via immunoSEQ multiplex PCR; TCRdb's table is partial and in-frame only. Found here are some 150,000 clones, approximately 82% of them singletons; the top ten hold roughly 3.2%. The rearrangement uses TRBV27 and TRBJ2-3; TRBD2 matches 12 bases. Specimen: PBMCs. The sequence was collected from a man in his late teens or twenties in good health and CMV-seropositive. The CDR3 is CASRKGLAGRETDTQYF. CDR3 nucleotide sequence: TGTGCCAGCAGGAAAGGACTAGCGGGAAGAGAGACAGATACGCAGTATTTT.